These 4 T cell receptor beta chains were sequenced from one sample in a study of shared clonotypes between healthy human individuals. The repertoire was sequenced with immunoSEQ multiplex PCR; TCRdb's copy has only in-frame clones and lacks some. The sample gives about 2.1 million clones, around 93% of which show up once; approximately 1.6% is in the top ten. CD8 cells regarded as naive lacked CD45RO, were positively chosen for CCR7, and omitted terminally differentiated effector memory CD45RA+ cells. The sample comprised naive CD8+ T cells from PBMCs. The receptors shown here come from a man younger than 35 in good health. Some clones in this sample may be carry-over from other donors' samples.

The rearrangement links TRBV5-5 to TRBJ1-1; unclear D gene. Germline assignment: CDR1 SGHKS and CDR2 YYEKEE (reference sequence). This CDR3 comprises 14 residues. V lost 4 bases, J lost 5 bases, and 15 bases lay in between. This CDR3 is CASSPRGRGTEAFF. The CDR3 nucleotides read TGTGCCAGCAGCCCGAGAGGGAGAGGAACTGAAGCTTTCTTT. The complete variable domain, with remaining parts taken from reference TRBV5-5 and TRBJ1-1, reads DAGVTQSPTHLIKTRGQQVTLRCSPISGHKSVSWYQQVLGQGPQFIFQYYEKEERGRGNFPDRFSARQFPNYSSELNVNALLLGDSALYLCASSPRGRGTEAFFGQGTRLTVV.

The chain recombines TRBV27 with TRBJ2-3; D gene ambiguous. Looked up from germline, CDR1 is MNHEY and CDR2 is SMNVEV (reference sequence). This CDR3 is 13 amino acids long. Trimming left V 3 bases short and J 1 base short, with 5 bases between. The CDR3 bases are TGTGCCAGCAGTTTGGTCGGCACAGATACGCAGTATTTT. Amino acid sequence: CASSLVGTDTQYF.

The chain recombines TRBV7-3 with TRBJ2-3; tentatively, D is TRBD2 (5 bases). Trimming cost V 6 bases and J 2 bases, with 18 bases left between them. The CDR3 is 16 residues long. The germline V gene has CDR1 SGHTA and CDR2 FQGTGA. The CDR3 DNA follows: TGTGCCAGCAGGGGGATCCTCCTGGGAGCCACAGATACGCAGTATTTT. This gives the protein CASRGILLGATDTQYF.

The chain combines TRBV9 with TRBJ1-2; 7 nucleotides line up with TRBD1. CDR1 SGDLS and CDR2 YYNGEE come from the germline V gene. Trimming took 3 bases from V and 5 from J; bases not matched to a gene: 10. The CDR3 consists of 15 residues. The CDR3 nucleotides read TGTGCCAGCAGCGCAGGGGACAGCCTGCCTTATGGCTACACCTTC. This gives the protein CASSAGDSLPYGYTF.